This is a list of T cell receptor beta chains from one sample in a study of shared clonotypes between healthy human individuals. The method was immunoSEQ multiplex PCR; TCRdb's version includes in-frame clones alone and lacks a portion of them. The sample carries about 2.5 million clones, roughly 90% recorded once. The sample was naive CD4+ T cells from PBMCs. These receptors were taken from a man between 18 and 29 years old in good health. Some clones in this sample may be carry-over from other donors' samples. Both conserved end residues are part of each CDR3. The D gene is left open where the match is weak. Where a row states a size, it is once, few, many or the class of an expanded clone; other rows omit it.

clone size	V gene	J gene	D gene	CDR3 DNA	CDR3 protein
NA	TRBV7-2	TRBJ2-3	NA	TGTGCCAGCAGCTTACTTGGTCATTTCACAGATACGCAGTATTTT	CASSLLGHFTDTQYF
NA	TRBV6-1	TRBJ2-1	TRBD2	TGTGCCAGCAGGACCGGGACTAGCGGGAGGAATGAGCAGTTCTTC	CASRTGTSGRNEQFF
once	TRBV5-6	TRBJ1-2	TRBD1	TGTGCCAGCAGCTTGGAGGGGGCAGGAACAAACTATGGCTACACCTTC	CASSLEGAGTNYGYTF
NA	TRBV5-4	TRBJ2-7	NA	TGTGCCAGCAGTTTAGACTTAACTTCCTACGAGCAGTACTTC	CASSLDLTSYEQYF
NA	TRBV6-5	TRBJ1-5	NA	TGTGCCAGCAGTTTGGGGGTCCTAGCTCAGCCCCAGCATTTT	CASSLGVLAQPQHF
NA	TRBV18	TRBJ2-7	TRBD2	TGTGCCAGCTCCCAAAAAACTAGCGGGGTCTCCTACGAGCAGTACTTC	CASSQKTSGVSYEQYF
NA	TRBV6-9	TRBJ1-3	NA	TGTGCCAGCAGTTATTCAGGGGAACCGAAAGGAAACACCATATATTTT	CASSYSGEPKGNTIYF
NA	TRBV5-4	TRBJ2-1	NA	TGTGCCAGCAGCCAACAGAGGGGAGATTACAATGAGCAGTTCTTC	CASSQQRGDYNEQFF
NA	TRBV6-5	TRBJ1-1	TRBD1	TGTGCCAGCAGTCAACTGGCGGGACAGCTGCAAGCTTTCTTT	CASSQLAGQLQAFF
once	TRBV5-1	TRBJ2-1	NA	TGCGCCAGCAGCCCCGGCGGGCTAGCCCGAAACAATGAGCAGTTCTTC	CASSPGGLARNNEQFF
once	TRBV9	TRBJ2-3	NA	TGTGCCAGCAGCGTAGGGGCCCCGCACGCAGATACGCAGTATTTT	CASSVGAPHADTQYF
NA	TRBV27	TRBJ1-5	TRBD1	TGTGCCAGCAGTCCGGACAGGGACTACCCCCAGCCCCAGCATTTT	CASSPDRDYPQPQHF
NA	TRBV5-6	TRBJ2-1	NA	TGTGCCAGCAGCCCTGGACCGGCTTCCTACAATGAGCAGTTCTTC	CASSPGPASYNEQFF
NA	TRBV5-1	TRBJ2-3	NA	TGCGCCAGTCTTCCGGGCGTCCCAAGCACAGATACGCAGTATTTT	CASLPGVPSTDTQYF
NA	TRBV28	TRBJ2-3	NA	TGTGCCAGCAGTTTATTCAAGGATACGCAGTATTTT	CASSLFKDTQYF
NA	TRBV5-1	TRBJ2-7	NA	TGCGCCAGCAGCTTGGAAGGAAATTACGAGCAGTACTTC	CASSLEGNYEQYF
NA	TRBV28	TRBJ2-3	NA	TGTGCCAGCAGTAGGAGGGTTAGCACAGATACGCAGTATTTT	CASSRRVSTDTQYF
NA	TRBV2	TRBJ2-6	NA	TGTGCCAGCAGTGAAATGGTCCTTAGCTCTGGGGCCAACGTCCTGACTTTC	CASSEMVLSSGANVLTF
NA	TRBV2	TRBJ2-1	NA	TGTGCCAGCAGTGTATTATGGGACTCATCCAATGAGCAGTTCTTC	CASSVLWDSSNEQFF
NA	TRBV4-1	TRBJ2-5	NA	TGCGCCAGCAGCCCAGGTGGTGATGGGGGTGGTTTAGAGACCCAGTACTTC	CASSPGGDGGGLETQYF
NA	TRBV30	TRBJ2-2	TRBD2	TGTGCCTGGAGTCCGGGACTAGCGGTTTCCGGGGAGCTGTTTTTT	CAWSPGLAVSGELFF
NA	TRBV5-1	TRBJ2-3	NA	TGCGCCAGCAGCACGGTACAGAGATCCACAGATACGCAGTATTTT	CASSTVQRSTDTQYF
NA	TRBV2	TRBJ2-7	NA	TGTGCCAGCCAACGAAGAGGGACCGAGAACTACGAGCAGTACTTC	CASQRRGTENYEQYF
NA	TRBV6-1	TRBJ1-5	TRBD1	TGTGCCAGCAGTGGACAGGGGCGGTGGCAGCCCCAGCATTTT	CASSGQGRWQPQHF
NA	TRBV5-6	TRBJ2-1	TRBD2	TGTGCCAGCAGCTTAGCGGGAGTGGGGTCCTACAATGAGCAGTTCTTC	CASSLAGVGSYNEQFF
NA	TRBV2	TRBJ2-3	TRBD2	TGTGCCAGCAGTGAAGGGGGGGGAGATACGCAGTATTTT	CASSEGGGDTQYF
NA	TRBV5-4	TRBJ1-6	TRBD1	TGTGCCAGCAGCTTTGGTGGAGGGGGCGATTCACCCCTCCACTTT	CASSFGGGGDSPLHF
NA	TRBV7-3	TRBJ1-3	NA	TGTGCCAGCAGCTTAATGGGGTCCCCTGGAAACACCATATATTTT	CASSLMGSPGNTIYF
NA	TRBV7-2	TRBJ1-2	NA	TGTGCCAGCAGCTTAGCCCAGGGCGGTCCCTATGGCTACACCTTC	CASSLAQGGPYGYTF
NA	TRBV18	TRBJ1-3	NA	TGTGCCAGCTCACCGCAGGGTTTGGGAAACACCATATATTTT	CASSPQGLGNTIYF
NA	TRBV19	TRBJ1-1	NA	TGTGCCAGTACGGGGGTTTGGGGGCACACTGAAGCTTTCTTT	CASTGVWGHTEAFF
NA	TRBV5-1	TRBJ1-4	NA	TGCGCCAGCAGCTTGGGAGGTTCTGCGGCTAATGAAAAACTGTTTTTT	CASSLGGSAANEKLFF
once	TRBV27	TRBJ1-5	NA	TGTGCCAGCAGTGGTATTAATCAGCCCCAGCATTTT	CASSGINQPQHF
NA	TRBV7-2	TRBJ2-5	NA	TGTGCCAGCAGCTCGGGACCCGGGGAATGGGAGTCCCAGTACTTC	CASSSGPGEWESQYF
NA	TRBV5-1	TRBJ2-5	NA	TGCGCCAGCAGCTTGGGACCTCTGACACAGACCCAGTACTTC	CASSLGPLTQTQYF
NA	TRBV28	TRBJ2-3	NA	TGTGCCAGCATGGGGGGTGACAGCACAGATACGCAGTATTTT	CASMGGDSTDTQYF
few	TRBV29-1	TRBJ1-1	NA	TGCAGCGTTGATCAGCAGCTGGGGACTGAAGCTTTCTTT	CSVDQQLGTEAFF